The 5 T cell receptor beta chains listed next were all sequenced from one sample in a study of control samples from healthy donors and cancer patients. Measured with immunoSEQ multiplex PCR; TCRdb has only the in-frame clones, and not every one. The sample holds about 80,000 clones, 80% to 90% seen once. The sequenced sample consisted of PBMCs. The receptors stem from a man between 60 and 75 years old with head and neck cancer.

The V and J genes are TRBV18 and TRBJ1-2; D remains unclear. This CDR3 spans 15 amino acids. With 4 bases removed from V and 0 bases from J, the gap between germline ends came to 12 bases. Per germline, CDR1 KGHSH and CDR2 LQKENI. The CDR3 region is CASSQEGTTNYGYTF. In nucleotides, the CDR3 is TGTGCCAGCTCACAGGAAGGTACTACTAACTATGGCTACACCTTC.

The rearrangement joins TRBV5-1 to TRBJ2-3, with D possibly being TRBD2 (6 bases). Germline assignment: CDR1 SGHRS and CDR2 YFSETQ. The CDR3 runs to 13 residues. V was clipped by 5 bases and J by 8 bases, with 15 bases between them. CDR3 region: CASRSPGEGTQYF. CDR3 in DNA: TGCGCCAGCAGGTCGCCGGGGGAAGGTACGCAGTATTTT.

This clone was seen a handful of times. The CDR3, as DNA: TGTGCCATCAGTCCCATTACGAGAGGCGAGCAGTACTTC. As protein: CAISPITRGEQYF. This chain connects TRBV10-3 to TRBJ2-7; D uncertain. Germline V gene lookup returns CDR1 ENHRY and CDR2 SYGVKD. This CDR3 contains 13 residues. The V end was cut by 5 bases, the J end by 6 bases, with 14 bases between.

The CDR3 is CASSFGDPGEKLFF. CDR3 in DNA: TGCGCCAGCAGCTTCGGGGATCCGGGGGAAAAACTGTTTTTT. The V call is TRBV5-1, the J call TRBJ1-4, with D uncertain. Germline lookup yields CDR1 SGHRS and CDR2 YFSETQ. The V gene lost 2 bases and the J gene lost 8 bases, with 13 bases spanning the gap. This CDR3 has 14 amino acids.

The DNA of the CDR3 is TGTGCCATCAGTGAGTCGCGTTCGGGGAATGGAAACACCATATATTTT. Its protein is CAISESRSGNGNTIYF. This sequence joins TRBV10-3 and TRBJ1-3; D ambiguous. The germline V gene encodes CDR1 ENHRY and CDR2 SYGVKD. CDR3 length: 16 residues. The V end was cut by 0 bases, the J end by 3 bases, with 12 bases between.